This T cell receptor (beta chain) was sequenced during a study of T cells after yellow fever vaccination. Whole-study context: Fractions low in cell number were prepared with SMART-Seq v4 Ultra Low Input.

This clonotype showed up just a few times. The antigen is not known. Trimming stripped 4 bases from V and 2 bases from J, with 9 bases between. There are 14 residues in the CDR3. Germline CDR1 and CDR2: SEHNR and FQNEAQ (reference sequence). Production of TCR cDNA was by 5'RACE template switching, which also added a universal primer site and UMIs. MiXCR, applied by TCRdb to the 5' RACE reads, yields one record per CDR3 protein. Of fewer than 650,000 distinct CDR3 sequences detected, 21% appear once; the ten largest clones hold about 16%. General study findings and limits: Most primary-vaccination clones recurred post-booster (roughly 96% CD4, 88% CD8). A small proportion of clonotypes was detected in both the CD4 and CD8 compartments.

V gene TRBV7-9 combines with J gene TRBJ2-1; no firm D call. Specimen: PBMCs, collected about 20 days after the first yellow fever vaccination. This receptor was obtained from a man aged 18 to 29 who received the YFV17D yellow fever vaccine. The CDR3 DNA is TGTGCCAGCAGCTCCGACGGTGCCTACAATGAGCAGTTCTTC. As protein: CASSSDGAYNEQFF.